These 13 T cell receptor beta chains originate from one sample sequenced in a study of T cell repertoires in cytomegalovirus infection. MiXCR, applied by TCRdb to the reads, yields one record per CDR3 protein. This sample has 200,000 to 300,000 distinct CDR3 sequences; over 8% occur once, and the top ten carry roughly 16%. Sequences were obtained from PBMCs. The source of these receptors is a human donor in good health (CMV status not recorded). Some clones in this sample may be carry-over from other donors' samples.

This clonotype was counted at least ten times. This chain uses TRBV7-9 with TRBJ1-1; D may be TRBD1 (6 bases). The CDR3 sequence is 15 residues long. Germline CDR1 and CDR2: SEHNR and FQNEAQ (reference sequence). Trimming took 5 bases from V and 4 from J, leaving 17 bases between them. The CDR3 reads CASSPEQGRGTEAFF. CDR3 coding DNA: TGTGCCAGCAGCCCCGAACAGGGTCGAGGCACTGAAGCTTTCTTT.

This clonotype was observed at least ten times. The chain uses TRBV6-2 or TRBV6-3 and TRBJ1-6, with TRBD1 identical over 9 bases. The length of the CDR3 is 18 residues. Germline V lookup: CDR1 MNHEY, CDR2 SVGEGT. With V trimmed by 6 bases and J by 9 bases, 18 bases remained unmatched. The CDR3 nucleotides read TGTGCCAGCAGCCGATCTTCGGGACAGGGATCCCCTAGTTCACCCCTCCACTTT. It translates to CASSRSSGQGSPSSPLHF.

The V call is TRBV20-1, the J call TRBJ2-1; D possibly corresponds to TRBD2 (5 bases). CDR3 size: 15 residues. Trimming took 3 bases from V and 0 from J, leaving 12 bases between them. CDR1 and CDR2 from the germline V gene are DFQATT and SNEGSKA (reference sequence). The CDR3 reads CSAREEARSYNEQFF. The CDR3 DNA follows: TGCAGTGCTAGGGAGGAAGCGCGCTCCTACAATGAGCAGTTCTTC.

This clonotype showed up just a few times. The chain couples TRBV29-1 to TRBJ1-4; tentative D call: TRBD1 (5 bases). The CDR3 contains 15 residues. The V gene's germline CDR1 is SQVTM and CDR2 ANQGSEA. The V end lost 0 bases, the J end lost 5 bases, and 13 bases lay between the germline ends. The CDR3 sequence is CSVEDPQGGNEKLFF. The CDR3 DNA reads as TGCAGCGTTGAAGATCCGCAGGGTGGGAATGAAAAACTGTTTTTT. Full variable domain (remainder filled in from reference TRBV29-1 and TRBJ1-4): SAVISQKPSRDICQRGTSLTIQCQVDSQVTMMFWYRQQPGQSLTLIATANQGSEATYESGFVIDKFPISRPNLTFSTLTVSNMSPEDSSIYLCSVEDPQGGNEKLFFGSGTQLSVL.

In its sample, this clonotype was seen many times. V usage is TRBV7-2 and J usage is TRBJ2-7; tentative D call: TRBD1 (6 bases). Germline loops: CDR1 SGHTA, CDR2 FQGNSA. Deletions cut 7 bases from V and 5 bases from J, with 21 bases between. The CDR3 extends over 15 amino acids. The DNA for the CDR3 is TGTGCCAGCACCCAGGGGAACAGGCAAGGGAACGAGCAGTACTTC. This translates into CASTQGNRQGNEQYF.

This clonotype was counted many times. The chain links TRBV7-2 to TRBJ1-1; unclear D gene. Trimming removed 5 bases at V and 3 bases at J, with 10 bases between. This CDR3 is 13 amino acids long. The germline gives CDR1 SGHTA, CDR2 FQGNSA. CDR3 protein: CASSPFPHTEAFF. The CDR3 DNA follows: TGTGCCAGCAGCCCCTTCCCCCACACTGAAGCTTTCTTT.

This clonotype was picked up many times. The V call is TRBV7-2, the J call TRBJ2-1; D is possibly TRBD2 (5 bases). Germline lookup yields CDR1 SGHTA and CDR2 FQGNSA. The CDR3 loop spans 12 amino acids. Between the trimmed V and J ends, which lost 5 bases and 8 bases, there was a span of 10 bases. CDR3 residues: CASSRPGYEQFF. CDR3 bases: TGTGCCAGCAGCCGGCCGGGGTATGAGCAGTTCTTC.

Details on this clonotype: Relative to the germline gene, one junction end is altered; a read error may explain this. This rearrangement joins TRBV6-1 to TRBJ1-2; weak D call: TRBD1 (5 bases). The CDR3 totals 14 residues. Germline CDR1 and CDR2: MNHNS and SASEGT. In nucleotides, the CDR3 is TGTGCCAGCAGGGAAGCAGGGCCTAACTATGGCTACACCTTC. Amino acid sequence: CASREAGPNYGYTF.

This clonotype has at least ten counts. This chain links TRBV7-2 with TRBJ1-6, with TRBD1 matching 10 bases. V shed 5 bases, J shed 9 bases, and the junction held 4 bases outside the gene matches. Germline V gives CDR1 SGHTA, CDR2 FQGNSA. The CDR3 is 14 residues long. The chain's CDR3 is CASSKTGGGSPLHF. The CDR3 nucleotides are TGTGCCAGCAGCAAGACAGGGGGCGGTTCACCCCTCCACTTT. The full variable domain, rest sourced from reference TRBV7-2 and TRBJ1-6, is GAGVSQSPSNKVTEKGKDVELRCDPISGHTALYWYRQSLGQGLEFLIYFQGNSAPDKSGLPSDRFSAERTGGSVSTLTIQRTQQEDSAVYLCASSKTGGGSPLHFGNGTRLTVT.

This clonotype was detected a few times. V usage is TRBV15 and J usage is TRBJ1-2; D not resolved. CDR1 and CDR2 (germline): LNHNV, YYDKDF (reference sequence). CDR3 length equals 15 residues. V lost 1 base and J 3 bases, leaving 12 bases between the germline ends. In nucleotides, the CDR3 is TGTGCCACCAGCAGAGTCACCGCCGGCGACTATGGCTACACCTTC. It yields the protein CATSRVTAGDYGYTF.

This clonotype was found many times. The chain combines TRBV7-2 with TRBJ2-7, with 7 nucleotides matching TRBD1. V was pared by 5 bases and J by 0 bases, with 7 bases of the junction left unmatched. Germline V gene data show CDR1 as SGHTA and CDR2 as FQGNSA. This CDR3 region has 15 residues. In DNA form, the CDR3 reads TGTGCCAGCAGCGACTCCGGGACAGCCTCCTACGAGCAGTACTTC. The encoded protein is CASSDSGTASYEQYF.

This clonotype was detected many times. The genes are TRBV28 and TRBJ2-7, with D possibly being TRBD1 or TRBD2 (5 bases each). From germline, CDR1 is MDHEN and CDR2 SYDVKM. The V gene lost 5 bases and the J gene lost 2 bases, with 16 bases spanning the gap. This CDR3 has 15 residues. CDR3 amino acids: CASSRAGTGAYEQYF. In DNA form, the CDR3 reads TGTGCCAGCAGTAGAGCCGGGACGGGCGCCTACGAGCAGTACTTC.

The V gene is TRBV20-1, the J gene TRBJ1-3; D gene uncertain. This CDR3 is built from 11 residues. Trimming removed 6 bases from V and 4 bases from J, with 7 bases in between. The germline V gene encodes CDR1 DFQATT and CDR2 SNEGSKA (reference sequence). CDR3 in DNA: TGCAGTGCAGCCCTGGGAAACACCATATATTTT. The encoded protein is CSAALGNTIYF.